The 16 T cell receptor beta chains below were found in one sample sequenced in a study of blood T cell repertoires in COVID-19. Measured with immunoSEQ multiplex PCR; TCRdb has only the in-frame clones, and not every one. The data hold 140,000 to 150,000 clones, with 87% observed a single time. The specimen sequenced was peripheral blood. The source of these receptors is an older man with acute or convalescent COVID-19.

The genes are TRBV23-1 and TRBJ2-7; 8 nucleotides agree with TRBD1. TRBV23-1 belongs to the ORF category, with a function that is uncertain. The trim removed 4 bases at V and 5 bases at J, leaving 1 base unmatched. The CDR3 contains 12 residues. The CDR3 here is CASSRQGNEQYF. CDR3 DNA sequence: TGCGCCAGCAGTCGACAGGGGAACGAGCAGTACTTC.

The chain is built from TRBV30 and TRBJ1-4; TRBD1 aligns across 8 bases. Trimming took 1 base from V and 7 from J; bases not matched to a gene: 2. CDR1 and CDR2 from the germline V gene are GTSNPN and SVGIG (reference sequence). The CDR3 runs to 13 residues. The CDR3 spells CAWSGTGIEKLFF. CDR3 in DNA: TGTGCCTGGAGTGGGACAGGGATTGAAAAACTGTTTTTT.

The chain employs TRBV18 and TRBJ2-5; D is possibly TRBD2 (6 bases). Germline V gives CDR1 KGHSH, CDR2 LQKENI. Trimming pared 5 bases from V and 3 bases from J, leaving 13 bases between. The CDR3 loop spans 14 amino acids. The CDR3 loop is CASSKLAKEETQYF. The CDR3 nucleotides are TGTGCCAGCTCAAAACTAGCTAAGGAAGAGACCCAGTACTTC.

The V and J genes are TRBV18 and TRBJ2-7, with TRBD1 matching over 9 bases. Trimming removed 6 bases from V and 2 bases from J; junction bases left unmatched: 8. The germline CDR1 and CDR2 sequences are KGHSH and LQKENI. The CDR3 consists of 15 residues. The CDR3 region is CASSSGTGLTYEQYF. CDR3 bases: TGTGCCAGCTCTTCCGGGACAGGGTTGACCTACGAGCAGTACTTC.

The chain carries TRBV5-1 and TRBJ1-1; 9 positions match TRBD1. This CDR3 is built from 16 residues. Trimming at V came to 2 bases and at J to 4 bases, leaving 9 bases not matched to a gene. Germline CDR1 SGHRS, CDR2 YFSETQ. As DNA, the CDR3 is TGCGCCAGCAGCTTCTTCGGACAGGGGAAGGTCACTGAAGCTTTCTTT. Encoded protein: CASSFFGQGKVTEAFF.

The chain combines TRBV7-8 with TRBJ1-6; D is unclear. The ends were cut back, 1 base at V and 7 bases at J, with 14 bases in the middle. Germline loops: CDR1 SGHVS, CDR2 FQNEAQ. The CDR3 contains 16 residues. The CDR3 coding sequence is TGTGCCAGCAGCTTAGTATCCTCGGCGGGAAATTCACCCCTCCACTTT. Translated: CASSLVSSAGNSPLHF. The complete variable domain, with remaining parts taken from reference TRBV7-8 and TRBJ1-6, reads GAGVSQSPRYKVAKRGQDVALRCDPISGHVSLFWYQQALGQGPEFLTYFQNEAQLDKSGLPSDRFFAERPEGSVSTLKIQRTQQEDSAVYLCASSLVSSAGNSPLHFGNGTRLTVT.

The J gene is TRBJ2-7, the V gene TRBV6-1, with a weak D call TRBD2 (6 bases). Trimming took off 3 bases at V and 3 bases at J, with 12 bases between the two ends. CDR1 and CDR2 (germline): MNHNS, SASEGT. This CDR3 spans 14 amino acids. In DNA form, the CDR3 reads TGTGCCAGCAGTGAGGGCGGACTAAGCTACGAGCAGTACTTC. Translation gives CASSEGGLSYEQYF.

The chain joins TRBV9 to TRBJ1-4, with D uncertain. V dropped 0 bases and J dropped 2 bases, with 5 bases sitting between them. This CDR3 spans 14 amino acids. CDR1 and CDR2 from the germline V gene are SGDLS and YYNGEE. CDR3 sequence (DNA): TGTGCCAGCAGCGTAGGGCCGACTAATGAAAAACTGTTTTTT. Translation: CASSVGPTNEKLFF.

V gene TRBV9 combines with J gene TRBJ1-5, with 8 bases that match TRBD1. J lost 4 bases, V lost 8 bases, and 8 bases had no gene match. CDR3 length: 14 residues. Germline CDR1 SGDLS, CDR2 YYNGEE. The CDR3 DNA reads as TGTGCCAGTGGACAGGGAACGGCAAATCAGCCCCAGCATTTT. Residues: CASGQGTANQPQHF.

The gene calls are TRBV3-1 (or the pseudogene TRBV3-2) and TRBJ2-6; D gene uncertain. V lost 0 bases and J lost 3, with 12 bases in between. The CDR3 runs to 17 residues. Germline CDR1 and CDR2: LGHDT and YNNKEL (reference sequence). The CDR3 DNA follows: TGTGCCAGCAGCCAAGATCGCAGGCCCAATGGGGCCAACGTCCTGACTTTC. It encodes CASSQDRRPNGANVLTF.

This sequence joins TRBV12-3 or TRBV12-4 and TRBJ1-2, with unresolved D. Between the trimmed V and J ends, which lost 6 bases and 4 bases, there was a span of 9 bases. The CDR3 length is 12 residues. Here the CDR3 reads CASSQQIYGYTF. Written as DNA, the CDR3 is TGTGCCAGCAGCCAACAAATCTATGGCTACACCTTC.

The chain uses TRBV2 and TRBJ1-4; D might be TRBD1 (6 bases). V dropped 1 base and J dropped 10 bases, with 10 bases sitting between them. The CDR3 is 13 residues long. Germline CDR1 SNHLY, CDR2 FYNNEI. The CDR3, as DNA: TGTGCCAGCAGTGAAGGGGGGGGCCGAAAACTGTTTTTT. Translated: CASSEGGGRKLFF.

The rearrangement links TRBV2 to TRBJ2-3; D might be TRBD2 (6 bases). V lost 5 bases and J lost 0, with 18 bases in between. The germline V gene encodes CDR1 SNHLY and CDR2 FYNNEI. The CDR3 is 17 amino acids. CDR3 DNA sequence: TGTGCCAGCAGTCTGGTTGGGGGAGGCCCCAGCACAGATACGCAGTATTTT. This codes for CASSLVGGGPSTDTQYF.

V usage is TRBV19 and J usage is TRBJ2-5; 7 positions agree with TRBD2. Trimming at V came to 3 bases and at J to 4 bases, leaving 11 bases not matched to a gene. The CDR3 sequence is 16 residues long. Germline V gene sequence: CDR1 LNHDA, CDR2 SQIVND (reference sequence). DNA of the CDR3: TGTGCCAGTAGTATCCGTGGCGGGGTAGCGGGAGAGACCCAGTACTTC. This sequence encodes CASSIRGGVAGETQYF.

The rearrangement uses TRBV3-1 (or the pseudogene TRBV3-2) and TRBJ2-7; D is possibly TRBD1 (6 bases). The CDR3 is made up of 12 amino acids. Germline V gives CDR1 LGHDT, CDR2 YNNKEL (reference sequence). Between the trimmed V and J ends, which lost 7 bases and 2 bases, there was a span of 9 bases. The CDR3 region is CASTQGTYEQYF. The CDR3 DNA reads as TGTGCCAGCACACAGGGAACCTACGAGCAGTACTTC.

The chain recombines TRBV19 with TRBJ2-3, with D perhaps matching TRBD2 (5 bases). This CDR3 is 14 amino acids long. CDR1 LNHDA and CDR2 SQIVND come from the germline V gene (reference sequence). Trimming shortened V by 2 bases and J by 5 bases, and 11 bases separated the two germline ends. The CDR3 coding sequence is TGTGCCAGTAGTATACGGGGAACGCAAGATACGCAGTATTTT. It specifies CASSIRGTQDTQYF.